These 10 T cell receptor beta chains came from one sample sequenced in a study of T cells in Graves' hyperthyroidism and ophthalmopathy. TCR beta CDR3 regions were amplified from RNA transcripts. First-round RT-PCR of the TCR CDR3 relied on the HTBI primer set. MiXCR, applied by TCRdb to the multiplex PCR reads, yields one record per CDR3 protein. The sample has approximately 590,000 distinct CDR3 sequences, about 15% seen once. Sample: blood. These receptors originate from a woman aged 25 to 39 with Graves' hyperthyroidism.

This clonotype showed up many times. The rearrangement uses TRBV6-2 or TRBV6-3 and TRBJ2-3; D may correspond to TRBD1 or TRBD2 (5 bases each). With 0 bases removed from V and 0 bases from J, the gap between germline ends came to 16 bases. CDR3 length: 18 residues. CDR1 MNHEY and CDR2 SVGEGT come from the germline V gene. CDR3 in DNA: TGTGCCAGCAGTTACTCGCTCCTAACGGGACGCAGCACAGATACGCAGTATTTT. Protein sequence: CASSYSLLTGRSTDTQYF.

This clonotype was seen only a few times. This chain joins TRBV7-9 and TRBJ1-6; tentatively, D is TRBD1 (6 bases). There are 15 residues in the CDR3. CDR1 and CDR2 from the germline V gene are SEHNR and FQNEAQ (reference sequence). The ends were cut back, 4 bases at V and 3 bases at J, with 10 bases in the middle. The CDR3 DNA is TGTGCCAGCAGCTGGCGACAGGACTATAATTCACCCCTCCACTTT. This translates into CASSWRQDYNSPLHF.

This clonotype was seen repeatedly, ten times or more. The chain recombines TRBV28 with TRBJ2-3; D might be TRBD2 (5 bases). Trimming shortened V by 7 bases and J by 8 bases, and 31 bases separated the two germline ends. This CDR3 has 18 amino acids. Germline V CDR1 and CDR2: MDHEN, SYDVKM. For the CDR3, the DNA is TGTGCCAGCATCCCCCACTCCGGGGAATTTGGGCGGCGCGGTACGCAGTATTTT. Its translation is CASIPHSGEFGRRGTQYF.

This clonotype has only a few counts. A much larger clone differs from this one at a single base, so this may be a read error. The genes are TRBV28 and TRBJ2-1; D gene uncertain. CDR3 size: 14 residues. The V gene's germline CDR1 is MDHEN and CDR2 SYDVKM. In DNA, the CDR3 is TGTACCAGCAGTTTAGGATTTGCGAACAATGAGCAGTTCTTC. This encodes CTSSLGFANNEQFF.

In its sample, this clonotype was seen many times. The chain has TRBV4-2 and TRBJ1-6, with unresolved D. The V end was cut by 5 bases, the J end by 7 bases, with 9 bases between. This CDR3 is 13 amino acids long. CDR1 and CDR2 from the germline V gene are LGHNA and YNFKEQ. CDR3 coding DNA: TGTGCCAGCAGCTCAAACACGAATTCACCCCTCCACTTT. It is translated as CASSSNTNSPLHF.

This clonotype was seen at least ten times. CDR3 protein: CSARVGLALSETQYF. CDR3 coding DNA: TGCAGTGCTAGGGTTGGACTAGCTCTTTCAGAGACCCAGTACTTC. This chain connects TRBV20-1 to TRBJ2-5; 8 bases line up with TRBD2. CDR3 length: 15 amino acids. Germline lookup yields CDR1 DFQATT and CDR2 SNEGSKA (reference sequence). The trim removed 3 bases at V and 4 bases at J, leaving 10 bases unmatched.

As regards this clonotype: At one end the junction does not follow the germline gene, possibly because of a read error. V gene TRBV3-1 combines with J gene TRBJ2-1, with 9 bases matching TRBD1. This CDR3 comprises 15 residues. Germline V gene lookup returns CDR1 LGHDT and CDR2 YNNKEL (reference sequence). CDR3 residues: CTSSPRQGAYNEQFF. The CDR3 bases are TGTACCAGCAGCCCCAGACAGGGGGCCTACAATGAGCAGTTCTTC.

Points on this clonotype: The junction shows a germline mismatch at one end, possibly a read error. The V gene is TRBV6-1, the J gene TRBJ2-7; tentative D call: TRBD2 (5 bases). Germline lookup yields CDR1 MNHNS and CDR2 SASEGT. The CDR3 consists of 12 residues. The CDR3 DNA reads TGTGCCAGCAGTTCTGGCGGGTACGAGCAGTGCTTC. This gives the protein CASSSGGYEQCF.

This clonotype was seen only a few times. The rearrangement links TRBV7-9 to TRBJ2-7, with 8 positions matching TRBD1. The CDR3 loop spans 14 amino acids. The V segment lost 0 bases and the J segment 5 bases; nucleotides outside the gene matches: 3. CDR1 and CDR2 (germline): SEHNR, FQNEAQ (reference sequence). CDR3 sequence (DNA): TGTGCCAGCAGCTTAGCACAGGGGGTGCACGAGCAGTACTTC. It codes for CASSLAQGVHEQYF.

This clonotype appeared a few times. This chain uses TRBV6-6 with TRBJ2-2; D remains ambiguous. V lost 1 base and J 5 bases, leaving 14 bases between the germline ends. The germline V gene encodes CDR1 MNHNY and CDR2 SVGAGI (reference sequence). CDR3 size: 16 residues. The CDR3 spells CASSYFSASMTGELFF. The CDR3 nucleotides read TGTGCCAGCAGTTACTTTTCGGCTAGTATGACCGGGGAGCTGTTTTTT.